This TCR beta chain was captured in a study of blood T cell repertoires in COVID-19. About the research overall: PBMCs, B-cell-depleted T cells, or T cells were the source of the cDNA or gDNA that made up the material.

Original analysis: The authors estimated nucleated cell counts from reference gene primer amplification. Here immunoSEQ multiplex PCR was the method, and the copy in TCRdb shows in-frame clones only, minus some. That table gives V, J and clone size, and the DNA gave D and trimming. This sample has under 200,000 clones, with 82% found just once. Seattle participants joined during active infection and were tracked over time. This CDR3 contains 15 residues. From germline, CDR1 is LNHNV and CDR2 YYDKDF (reference sequence). Trimming left V 0 bases short and J 1 base short, with 9 bases between. V usage is TRBV15 and J usage is TRBJ2-5; tentatively, D is TRBD2 (5 bases). The source material was peripheral blood. The TCR sequence derives from a woman in her fifties or sixties with COVID-19, enrolled during active disease. The CDR3 DNA follows: TGTGCCACCAGCAGAGAGAGGGCGGGCCAAGAGACCCAGTACTTC. This encodes CATSRERAGQETQYF.